The 20 T cell receptor beta chains presented below share a single source sample, sequenced in a study of cytomegalovirus exposure and HLA in healthy donors. This PCR relied on a set of 60 Vbeta primers and 13 Jbeta primers. The protocol was immunoSEQ multiplex PCR, while the TCRdb copy is restricted to in-frame clones and leaves out a portion. Here the sample spans approximately 140,000 clones, 70% to 85% being singletons. Sequenced input: PBMCs. These TCRs come from a male donor in good health and CMV-seronegative.

The chain joins TRBV15 to TRBJ2-2; D is undetermined. V lost 1 base and J 7 bases, leaving 7 bases between the germline ends. Germline loops: CDR1 LNHNV, CDR2 YYDKDF (reference sequence). The length of the CDR3 is 13 residues. This CDR3 reads CATSRGGDGELFF. The CDR3 DNA follows: TGTGCCACCAGCAGAGGAGGTGACGGGGAGCTGTTTTTT.

J is TRBJ1-4 and V is TRBV5-5; D might be TRBD1 (6 bases). Trimming left V 3 bases short and J 2 bases short, with 17 bases between. CDR3 size: 17 residues. Per germline, CDR1 SGHKS and CDR2 YYEKEE (reference sequence). CDR3 coding DNA: TGTGCCAGCAGCTCATCCGCCGGGGGGCATACTAATGAAAAACTGTTTTTT. Translation: CASSSSAGGHTNEKLFF.

This clone was detected once. J is TRBJ2-1 and V is TRBV5-1; 7 bases align to TRBD2. V lost 4 bases, J lost 0 bases, and 7 bases stayed unmatched. This CDR3 has 16 amino acids. The V gene's germline CDR1 is SGHRS and CDR2 YFSETQ. The CDR3 loop is CASSQGTGGSYNEQFF. As DNA, the CDR3 is TGCGCCAGCAGCCAAGGGACGGGAGGCTCCTACAATGAGCAGTTCTTC.

J is TRBJ2-5 and V is TRBV30; the D gene is possibly TRBD1 (6 bases). In germline, CDR1 is GTSNPN, CDR2 SVGIG (reference sequence). The CDR3 has 15 residues. Trimming left V 5 bases short and J 0 bases short, with 16 bases between. As DNA, the CDR3 is TGTGCCTGGCGTCTTGGGACACCGTACCAAGAGACCCAGTACTTC. Translation gives CAWRLGTPYQETQYF.

This sequence joins TRBV7-8 and TRBJ2-3; 7 nucleotides align to TRBD1. Germline CDR1 reads SGHVS; CDR2 reads FQNEAQ. Trimming cost V 5 bases and J 2 bases; bases outside gene matches: 4. This CDR3 is built from 14 residues. For the CDR3, the DNA is TGTGCCAGCAGCCCAGGACAGGTCACAGATACGCAGTATTTT. It codes for CASSPGQVTDTQYF.

This chain links TRBV28 with TRBJ2-3, with 10 positions matching TRBD2. After removal of 6 bases from V and 1 base from J, the junction contained 16 bases not matched to a gene. This CDR3 spans 19 amino acids. Germline loops: CDR1 MDHEN, CDR2 SYDVKM. CDR3 sequence: CASSQTASGSLFGTDTQYF. The CDR3 region has the DNA TGTGCCAGCAGCCAAACGGCTAGCGGGAGTTTATTTGGCACAGATACGCAGTATTTT.

This clone was counted between two and nine times. The rearrangement uses TRBV5-1 and TRBJ2-7; weak D call: TRBD1 (5 bases). V lost 4 bases to trimming and J lost 5 bases, with 16 bases between them. CDR1 and CDR2 (germline): SGHRS, YFSETQ. The CDR3 is 14 amino acids. The CDR3 DNA follows: TGCGCCAGCAGCGGGGCTGGAGCCAGCAACGAGCAGTACTTC. This gives the protein CASSGAGASNEQYF.

The V call is TRBV12-5, the J call TRBJ2-1; 14 nucleotides agree with TRBD2. Germline-derived CDR1 and CDR2 are LGHNT and FRNRAP. After removal of 1 base from V and 5 bases from J, the junction contained 10 bases not matched to a gene. CDR3 length equals 19 residues. CDR3 nucleotides: TGTGCTAGTGGTTTGGCCGGGACTAGCGGGAGCCTTGACCACAATGAGCAGTTCTTC. Amino acid sequence: CASGLAGTSGSLDHNEQFF.

The chain employs TRBV19 and TRBJ1-1; no reliable D call. Germline V gives CDR1 LNHDA, CDR2 SQIVND (reference sequence). Deletions cut 3 bases from V and 1 base from J, with 9 bases between. The CDR3 is made up of 14 amino acids. The chain's CDR3 is CASSIDGENTEAFF. As DNA, the CDR3 is TGTGCCAGTAGTATCGACGGAGAGAACACTGAAGCTTTCTTT.

This clone occurred once. CDR3 nucleotide sequence: TGTGCCAGCAGCCCCGGGACAGTCGTCTACGAGCAGTACTTC. Its protein product is CASSPGTVVYEQYF. This sequence joins TRBV11-2 and TRBJ2-7, with TRBD1 matching over 7 bases. V lost 5 bases to trimming and J lost 3 bases; unmatched junction nucleotides: 7. This CDR3 is 14 amino acids long. Per germline, CDR1 SGHAT and CDR2 FQNNGV.

The rearrangement joins TRBV19 to TRBJ2-1; D is undetermined. V lost 7 bases, J lost 7 bases, and 11 bases lay in between. Germline V gene data show CDR1 as LNHDA and CDR2 as SQIVND (reference sequence). The CDR3 spans 12 residues. Written as DNA, the CDR3 is TGTGCCAGTAATAACCTATATAATGAGCAGTTCTTC. It yields the protein CASNNLYNEQFF.

This clone was recorded once. This chain connects TRBV7-2 to TRBJ2-5, with 8 positions matching TRBD2. J gave up 5 bases and V 1 base, and 6 bases lay outside the gene matches. The CDR3 is 15 amino acids. Germline CDR1 and CDR2: SGHTA and FQGNSA. The CDR3: CASSLGSGSRETQYF. CDR3 nucleotide sequence: TGTGCCAGCAGCTTAGGGAGCGGGAGTAGGGAGACCCAGTACTTC.

This rearrangement joins TRBV4-1 to TRBJ2-2, with TRBD2 as a possible D gene (5 bases). The V gene lost 5 bases and the J gene lost 6 bases, with 7 bases spanning the gap. The CDR3 is 12 residues long. Germline V gene sequence: CDR1 MGHRA, CDR2 YSYEKL. As DNA, the CDR3 is TGCGCCAGCAGCGACGGGGCCGGGGAGCTGTTTTTT. Its protein is CASSDGAGELFF.

The chain couples TRBV9 to TRBJ2-3, with 15 bases identical to TRBD2. The germline V gene encodes CDR1 SGDLS and CDR2 YYNGEE. The CDR3 sequence is 18 residues long. The junction had 10 bases not matched to a gene; V was cut back by 0 bases and J by 8 bases. CDR3 loop: CASSVAPGLAGGPGTQYF. The CDR3 region has the DNA TGTGCCAGCAGCGTAGCCCCCGGACTAGCGGGAGGGCCGGGTACGCAGTATTTT.

This clone was observed a handful of times. The rearrangement links TRBV9 to TRBJ2-7, with D possibly matching TRBD2 (5 bases). Trimming took off 0 bases at V and 7 bases at J, with 11 bases between the two ends. Germline CDR1 is SGDLS and CDR2 is YYNGEE. There are 13 residues in the CDR3. In DNA form, the CDR3 reads TGTGCCAGCAGCGTAGATGAGGGCGTGGAGCAGTACTTC. As protein: CASSVDEGVEQYF.

This chain uses TRBV4-3 with TRBJ1-1; maybe TRBD1 (5 bases). This CDR3 has 13 residues. The germline CDR1 and CDR2 sequences are LGHNA and YSLEER. V dropped 3 bases and J dropped 1 base, with 6 bases sitting between them. DNA for the CDR3: TGCGCCAGCAGCCATGGACAGAACACTGAAGCTTTCTTT. Its protein product is CASSHGQNTEAFF.

The J gene is TRBJ1-5, the V gene TRBV19, with D possibly being TRBD1 (6 bases). The CDR3 spans 12 residues. CDR1 is LNHDA and CDR2 is SQIVND in the germline V gene (reference sequence). V lost 6 bases and J 9 bases, leaving 12 bases between the germline ends. The CDR3 is CASSPQGPPQHF. The CDR3 nucleotides read TGTGCCAGTAGCCCACAGGGACCGCCCCAGCATTTT.

V is TRBV6-1 and J is TRBJ1-5; TRBD1 is a possible D gene (5 bases). Trimming stripped 2 bases from V and 7 bases from J, with 9 bases between. Germline values: CDR1 MNHNS, CDR2 SASEGT. This CDR3 region has 13 residues. This chain's CDR3 is CASSERGGQPQHF. The CDR3 coding sequence is TGTGCCAGCAGTGAAAGGGGAGGGCAGCCCCAGCATTTT.

The chain recombines TRBV19 with TRBJ1-2; 7 bases align to TRBD1. The CDR3 is 17 residues long. Unmatched junction bases numbered 14, after V lost 0 bases and J lost 7 bases. In germline, CDR1 is LNHDA, CDR2 SQIVND (reference sequence). CDR3 in amino acids: CASSIDREGGQYLGYTF. The CDR3 nucleotides read TGTGCCAGTAGTATAGATCGGGAGGGGGGACAGTACCTTGGCTACACCTTC.

This chain links TRBV28 with TRBJ2-3; D is perhaps TRBD2 (6 bases). The V end was cut by 4 bases, the J end by 11 bases, with 10 bases between. The germline V gene has CDR1 MDHEN and CDR2 SYDVKM. CDR3 length: 11 amino acids. This CDR3 is CASSWGGVQYF. CDR3 nucleotides: TGTGCCAGCAGTTGGGGCGGGGTGCAGTATTTT.